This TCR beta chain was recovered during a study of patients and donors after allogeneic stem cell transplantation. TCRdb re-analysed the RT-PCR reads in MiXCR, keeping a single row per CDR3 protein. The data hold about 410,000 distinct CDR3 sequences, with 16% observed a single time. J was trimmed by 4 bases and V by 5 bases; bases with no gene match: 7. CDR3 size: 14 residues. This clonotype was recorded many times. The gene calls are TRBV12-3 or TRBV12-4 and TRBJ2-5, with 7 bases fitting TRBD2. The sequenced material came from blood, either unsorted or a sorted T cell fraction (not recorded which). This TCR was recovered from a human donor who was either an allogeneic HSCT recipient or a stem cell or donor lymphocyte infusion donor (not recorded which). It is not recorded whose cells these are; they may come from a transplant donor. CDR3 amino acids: CASSTGGRGETQYF. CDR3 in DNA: TGTGCCAGCAGTACTGGCGGGAGAGGAGAGACCCAGTACTTC.